This T cell receptor (beta chain) was identified in a study of blood T cell repertoires in COVID-19. V was clipped by 4 bases and J by 4 bases; unmatched bases: 9. Germline V gene lookup returns CDR1 KGHDR and CDR2 SFDVKD. The CDR3 has 18 residues. TCRdb's table, derived via immunoSEQ multiplex PCR, lists solely in-frame clones and lacks some. The data contain about 200,000 clones, around 82% of them singletons. Material: PBMCs or T cells enriched from blood (not recorded which). The TCR was taken from a woman aged 55-70 years with acute COVID-19. The V and J genes are TRBV24-1 and TRBJ2-2; 12 nucleotides line up with TRBD1. CDR3 region: CATSDSPGQGARTGELFF. The CDR3 nucleotides are TGTGCCACCAGTGACTCCCCGGGACAGGGGGCCCGCACCGGGGAGCTGTTTTTT.